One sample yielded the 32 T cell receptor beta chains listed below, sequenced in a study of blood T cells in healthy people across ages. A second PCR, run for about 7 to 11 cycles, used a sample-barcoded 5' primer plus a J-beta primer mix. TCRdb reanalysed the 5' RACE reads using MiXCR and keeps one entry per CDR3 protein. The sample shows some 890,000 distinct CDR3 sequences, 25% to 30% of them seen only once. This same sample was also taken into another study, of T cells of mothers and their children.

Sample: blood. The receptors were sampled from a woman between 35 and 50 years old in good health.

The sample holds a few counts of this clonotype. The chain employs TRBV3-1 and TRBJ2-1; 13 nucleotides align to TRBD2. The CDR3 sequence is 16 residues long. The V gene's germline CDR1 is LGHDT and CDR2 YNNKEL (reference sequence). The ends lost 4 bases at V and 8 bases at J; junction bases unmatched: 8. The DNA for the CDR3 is TGTGCCAGCAGCCCTCCGGGGACTAGCGGGGTGTATGAGCAGTTCTTC. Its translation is CASSPPGTSGVYEQFF.

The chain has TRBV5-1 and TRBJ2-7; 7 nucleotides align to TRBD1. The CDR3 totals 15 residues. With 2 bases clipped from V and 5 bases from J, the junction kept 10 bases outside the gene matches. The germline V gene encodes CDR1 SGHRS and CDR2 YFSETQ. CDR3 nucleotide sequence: TGCGCCAGCAGCTTACCGAATACTGACAGGGACGAGCAGTACTTC. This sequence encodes CASSLPNTDRDEQYF.

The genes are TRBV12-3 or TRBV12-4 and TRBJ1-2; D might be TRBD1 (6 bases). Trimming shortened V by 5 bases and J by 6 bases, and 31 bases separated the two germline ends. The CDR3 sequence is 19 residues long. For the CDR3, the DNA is TGTGCCAGCAGTCTAACAACAGGGATAGGCGGCCCCGCTCTTAATGGCTACACCTTC. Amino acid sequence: CASSLTTGIGGPALNGYTF.

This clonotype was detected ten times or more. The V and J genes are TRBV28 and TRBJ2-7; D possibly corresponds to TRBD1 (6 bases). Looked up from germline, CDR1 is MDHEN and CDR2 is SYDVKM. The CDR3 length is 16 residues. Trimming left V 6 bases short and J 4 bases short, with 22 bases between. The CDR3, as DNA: TGTGCCAGCAGCACTTACCCGGGACACCTGAATTACGAGCAGTACTTC. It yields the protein CASSTYPGHLNYEQYF.

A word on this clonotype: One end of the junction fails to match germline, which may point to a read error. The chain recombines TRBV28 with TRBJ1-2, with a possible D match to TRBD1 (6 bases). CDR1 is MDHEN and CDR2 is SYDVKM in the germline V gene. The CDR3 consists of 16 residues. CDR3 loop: CAGSLAWGPTRYGYTF. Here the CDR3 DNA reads TGTGCCGGCAGTTTAGCATGGGGGCCTACTCGGTATGGCTACACCTTC.

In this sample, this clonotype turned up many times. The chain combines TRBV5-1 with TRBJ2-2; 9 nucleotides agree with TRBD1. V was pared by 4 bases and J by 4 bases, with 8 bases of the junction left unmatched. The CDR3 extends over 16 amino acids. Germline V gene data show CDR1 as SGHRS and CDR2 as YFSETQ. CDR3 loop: CASSDPDRGVTGELFF. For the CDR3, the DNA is TGCGCCAGCAGCGACCCGGACAGGGGTGTCACCGGGGAGCTGTTTTTT.

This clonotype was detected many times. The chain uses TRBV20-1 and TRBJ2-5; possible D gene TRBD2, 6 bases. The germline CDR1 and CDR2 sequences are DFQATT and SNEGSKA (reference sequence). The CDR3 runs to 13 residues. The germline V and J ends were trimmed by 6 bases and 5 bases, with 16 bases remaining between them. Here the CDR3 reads CSAPEGLKETQYF. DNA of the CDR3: TGCAGTGCCCCGGAGGGGCTCAAGGAGACCCAGTACTTC.

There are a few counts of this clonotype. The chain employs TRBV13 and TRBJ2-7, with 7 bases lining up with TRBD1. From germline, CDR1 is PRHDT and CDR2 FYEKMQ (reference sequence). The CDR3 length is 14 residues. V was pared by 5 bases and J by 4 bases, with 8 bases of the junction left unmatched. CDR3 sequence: CASSRGQLFYEQYF. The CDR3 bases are TGTGCCAGCAGCCGGGGACAGCTTTTTTACGAGCAGTACTTC. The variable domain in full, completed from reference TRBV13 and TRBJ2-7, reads AAGVIQSPRHLIKEKRETATLKCYPIPRHDTVYWYQQGPGQDPQFLISFYEKMQSDKGSIPDRFSAQQFSDYHSELNMSSLELGDSALYFCASSRGQLFYEQYFGPGTRLTVT.

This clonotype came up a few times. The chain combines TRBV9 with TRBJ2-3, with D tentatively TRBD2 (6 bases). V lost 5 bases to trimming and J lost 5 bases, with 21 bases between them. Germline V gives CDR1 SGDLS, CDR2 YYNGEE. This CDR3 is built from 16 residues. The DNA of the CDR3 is TGTGCCAGCAGTGACTCAGAAGGAGGGGCCAGAGATACGCAGTATTTT. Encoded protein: CASSDSEGGARDTQYF.

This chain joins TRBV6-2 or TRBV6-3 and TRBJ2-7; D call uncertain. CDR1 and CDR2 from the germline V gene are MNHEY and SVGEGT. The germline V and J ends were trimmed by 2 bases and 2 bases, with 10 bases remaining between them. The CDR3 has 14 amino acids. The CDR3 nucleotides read TGTGCCAGCAGTTACGGGCCTGGGACCTACGAGCAGTACTTC. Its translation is CASSYGPGTYEQYF.

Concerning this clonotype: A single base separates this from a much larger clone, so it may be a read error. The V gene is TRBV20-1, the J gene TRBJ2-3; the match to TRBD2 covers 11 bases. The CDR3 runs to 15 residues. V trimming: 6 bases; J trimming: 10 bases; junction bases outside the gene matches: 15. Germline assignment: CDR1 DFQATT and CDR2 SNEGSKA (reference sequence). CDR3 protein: CSAYTSGGSADAQYF. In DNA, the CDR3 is TGCAGTGCCTATACTAGCGGGGGATCCGCGGATGCGCAGTATTTT.

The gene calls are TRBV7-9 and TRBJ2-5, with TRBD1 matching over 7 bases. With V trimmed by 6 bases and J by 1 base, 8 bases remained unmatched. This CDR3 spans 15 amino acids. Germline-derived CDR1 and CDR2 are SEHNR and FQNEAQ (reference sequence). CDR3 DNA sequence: TGTGCCAGCAGGGGCCCCGGGACAGCCCAAGAGACCCAGTACTTC. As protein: CASRGPGTAQETQYF.

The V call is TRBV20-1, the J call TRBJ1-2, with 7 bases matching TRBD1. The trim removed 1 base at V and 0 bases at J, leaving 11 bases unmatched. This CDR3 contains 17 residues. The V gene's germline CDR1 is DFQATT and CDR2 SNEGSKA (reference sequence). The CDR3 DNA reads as TGCAGTGCTAGAGCCCCCACAGGGGCGGCGGCTAACTATGGCTACACCTTC. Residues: CSARAPTGAAANYGYTF.

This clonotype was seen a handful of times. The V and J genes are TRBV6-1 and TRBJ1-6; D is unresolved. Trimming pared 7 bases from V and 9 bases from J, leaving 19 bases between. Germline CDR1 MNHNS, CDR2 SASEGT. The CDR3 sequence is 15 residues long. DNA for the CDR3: TGTGCCAGCACCGAAAGGGCAGGAGATAGTTCACCCCTCCACTTT. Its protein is CASTERAGDSSPLHF.

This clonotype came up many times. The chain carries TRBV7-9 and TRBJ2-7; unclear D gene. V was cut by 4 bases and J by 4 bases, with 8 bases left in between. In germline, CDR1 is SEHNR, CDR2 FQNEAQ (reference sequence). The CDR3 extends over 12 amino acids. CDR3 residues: CASSSVRYEQYF. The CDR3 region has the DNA TGTGCCAGCAGCTCGGTTAGATACGAGCAGTACTTC.

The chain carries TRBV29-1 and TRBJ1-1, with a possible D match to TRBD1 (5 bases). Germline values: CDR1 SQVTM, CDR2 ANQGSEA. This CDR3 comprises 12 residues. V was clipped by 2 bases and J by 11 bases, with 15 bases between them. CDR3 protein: CSVESGAGLAFF. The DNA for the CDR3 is TGCAGCGTTGAATCTGGGGCAGGCTTGGCTTTCTTT. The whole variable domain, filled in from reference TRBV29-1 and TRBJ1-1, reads SAVISQKPSRDICQRGTSLTIQCQVDSQVTMMFWYRQQPGQSLTLIATANQGSEATYESGFVIDKFPISRPNLTFSTLTVSNMSPEDSSIYLCSVESGAGLAFFGQGTRLTVV.

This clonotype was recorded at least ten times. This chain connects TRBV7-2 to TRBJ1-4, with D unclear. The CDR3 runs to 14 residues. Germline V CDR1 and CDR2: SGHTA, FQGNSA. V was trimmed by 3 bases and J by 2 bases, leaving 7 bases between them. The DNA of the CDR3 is TGTGCCAGCAGCTTCTATCTGACTAATGAAAAACTGTTTTTT. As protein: CASSFYLTNEKLFF.

The DNA of the CDR3 is TGTGCCAGCAGCCAAGAGCGGGCTAGCGGCCTAGACAATGAGCAGTTCTTC. This sequence encodes CASSQERASGLDNEQFF. The V call is TRBV4-2, the J call TRBJ2-1, with 7 bases matching TRBD2. J lost 5 bases, V lost 0 bases, and 10 bases had no gene match. CDR1 LGHNA and CDR2 YNFKEQ come from the germline V gene. The CDR3 length is 17 residues.

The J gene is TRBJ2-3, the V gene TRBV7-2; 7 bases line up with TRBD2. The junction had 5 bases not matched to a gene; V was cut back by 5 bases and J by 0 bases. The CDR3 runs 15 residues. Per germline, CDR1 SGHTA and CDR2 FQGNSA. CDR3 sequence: CASSPGLPSTDTQYF. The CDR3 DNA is TGTGCCAGCAGCCCGGGACTACCTAGCACAGATACGCAGTATTTT.

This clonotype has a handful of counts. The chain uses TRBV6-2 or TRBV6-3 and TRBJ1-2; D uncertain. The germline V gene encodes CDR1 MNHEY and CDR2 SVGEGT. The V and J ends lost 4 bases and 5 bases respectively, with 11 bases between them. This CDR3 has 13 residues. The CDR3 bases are TGTGCCAGCAGTTCCTCGACATATTATGGCTACACCTTC. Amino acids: CASSSSTYYGYTF.

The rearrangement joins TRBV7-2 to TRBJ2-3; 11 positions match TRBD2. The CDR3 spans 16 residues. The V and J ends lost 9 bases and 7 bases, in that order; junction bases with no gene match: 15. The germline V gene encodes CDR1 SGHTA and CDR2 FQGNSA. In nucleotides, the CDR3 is TGTGCCAGTAGCGGGGGTAGCGGGGGGGCCGGGTATACGCAGTATTTT. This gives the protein CASSGGSGGAGYTQYF.

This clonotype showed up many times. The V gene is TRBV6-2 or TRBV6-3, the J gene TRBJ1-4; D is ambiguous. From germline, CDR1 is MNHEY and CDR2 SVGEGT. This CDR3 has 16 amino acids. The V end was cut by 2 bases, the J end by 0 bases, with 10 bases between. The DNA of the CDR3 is TGTGCCAGCAGTTACGATCCAGGAACAACTAATGAAAAACTGTTTTTT. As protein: CASSYDPGTTNEKLFF.

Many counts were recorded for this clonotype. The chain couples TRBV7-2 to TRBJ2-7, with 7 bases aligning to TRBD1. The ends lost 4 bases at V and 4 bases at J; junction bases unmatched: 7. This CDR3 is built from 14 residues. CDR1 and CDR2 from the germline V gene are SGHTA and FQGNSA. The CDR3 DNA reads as TGTGCCAGCAGCTCCCAGACAGGGAGTTACGAGCAGTACTTC. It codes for CASSSQTGSYEQYF.

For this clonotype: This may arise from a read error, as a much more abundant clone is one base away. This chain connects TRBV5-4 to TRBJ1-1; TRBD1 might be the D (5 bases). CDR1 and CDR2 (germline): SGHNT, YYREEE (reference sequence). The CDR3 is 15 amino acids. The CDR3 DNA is TGTGCCAGCAGCCTGCCCGGGACCGTGAAAACTGAAGCTTTCTTT. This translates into CASSLPGTVKTEAFF.

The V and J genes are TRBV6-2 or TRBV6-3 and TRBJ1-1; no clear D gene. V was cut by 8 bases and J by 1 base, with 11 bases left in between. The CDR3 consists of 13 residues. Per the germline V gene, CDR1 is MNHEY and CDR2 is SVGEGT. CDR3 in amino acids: CASGLPRNTEAFF. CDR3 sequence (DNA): TGTGCCAGCGGACTACCACGGAACACTGAAGCTTTCTTT.

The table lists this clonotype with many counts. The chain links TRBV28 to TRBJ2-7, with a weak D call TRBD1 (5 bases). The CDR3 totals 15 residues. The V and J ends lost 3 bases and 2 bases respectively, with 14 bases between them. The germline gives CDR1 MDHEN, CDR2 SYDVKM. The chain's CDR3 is CASSFLQEEAYEQYF. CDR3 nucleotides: TGTGCCAGCAGTTTTTTACAGGAAGAAGCCTACGAGCAGTACTTC. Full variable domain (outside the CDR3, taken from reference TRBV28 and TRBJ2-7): DVKVTQSSRYLVKRTGEKVFLECVQDMDHENMFWYRQDPGLGLRLIYFSYDVKMKEKGDIPEGYSVSREKKERFSLILESASTNQTSMYLCASSFLQEEAYEQYFGPGTRLTVT.

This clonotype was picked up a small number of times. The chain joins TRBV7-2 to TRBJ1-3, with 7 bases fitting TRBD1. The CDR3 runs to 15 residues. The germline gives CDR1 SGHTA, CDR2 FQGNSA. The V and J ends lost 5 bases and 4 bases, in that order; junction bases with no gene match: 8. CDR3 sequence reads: CASSRGQVRGNTIYF. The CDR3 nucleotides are TGTGCCAGCAGCCGAGGACAGGTGCGAGGAAACACCATATATTTT.

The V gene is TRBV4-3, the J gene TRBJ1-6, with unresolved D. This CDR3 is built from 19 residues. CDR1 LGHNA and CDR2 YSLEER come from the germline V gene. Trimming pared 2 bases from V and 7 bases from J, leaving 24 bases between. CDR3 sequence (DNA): TGCGCCAGCAGCCAACGGCCCGTCGGGCCCGAGGGTTGGAATTCACCCCTCCACTTT. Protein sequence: CASSQRPVGPEGWNSPLHF.

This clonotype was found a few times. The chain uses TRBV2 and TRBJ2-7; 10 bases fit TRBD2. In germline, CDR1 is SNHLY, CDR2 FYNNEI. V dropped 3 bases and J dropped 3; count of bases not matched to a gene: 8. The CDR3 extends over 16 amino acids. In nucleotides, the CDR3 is TGTGCCAGCAGTGACGGAGCTAGCGGGGGCTACTACGAGCAGTACTTC. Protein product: CASSDGASGGYYEQYF.

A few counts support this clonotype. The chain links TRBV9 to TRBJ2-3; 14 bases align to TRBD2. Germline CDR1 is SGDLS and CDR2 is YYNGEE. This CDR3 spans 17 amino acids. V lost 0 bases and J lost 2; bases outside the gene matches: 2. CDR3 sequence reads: CASSVATSGGDTDTQYF. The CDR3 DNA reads TGTGCCAGCAGCGTAGCGACTAGCGGGGGGGACACAGATACGCAGTATTTT.

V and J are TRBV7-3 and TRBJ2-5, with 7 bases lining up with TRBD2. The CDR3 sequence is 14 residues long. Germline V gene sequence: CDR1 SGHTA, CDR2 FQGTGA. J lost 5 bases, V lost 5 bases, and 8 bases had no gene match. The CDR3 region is CASSAGLGRETQYF. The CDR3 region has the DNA TGTGCCAGCAGCGCTGGACTAGGGAGGGAGACCCAGTACTTC.

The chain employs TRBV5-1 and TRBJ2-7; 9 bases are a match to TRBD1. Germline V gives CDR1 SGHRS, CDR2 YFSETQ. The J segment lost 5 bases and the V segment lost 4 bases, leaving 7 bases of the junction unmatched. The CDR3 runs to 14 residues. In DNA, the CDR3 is TGCGCCAGCAGCGCCGGGACAGGGTCTCACGAGCAGTACTTC. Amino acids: CASSAGTGSHEQYF.